This T cell receptor beta chain was captured by sequencing in a study of shared clonotypes between healthy human individuals. Regarding the study as a whole: Donor scarcity curtailed the genetic and exposure-history diversity represented herein.

Germline lookup yields CDR1 MDHEN and CDR2 SYDVKM. The CDR3 totals 16 residues. V lost 1 base to trimming and J lost 0 bases; unmatched junction nucleotides: 6. Sequenced by immunoSEQ multiplex PCR; TCRdb stores in-frame clones only, minus some. The table has around 1.4 million clones, 98% to 99% seen once. For this clone: What it binds is not known.

The sample was naive CD4+ T cells sorted from blood. Described subset: CD45RA+ positively selected. This TCR came from a man aged 25-45 years in good health. V gene TRBV28 combines with J gene TRBJ2-7; TRBD2 aligns across 7 bases. CDR3 nucleotide sequence: TGTGCCAGCAGTTTATACCTACTAGCGACCTCCTACGAGCAGTACTTC. Translation: CASSLYLLATSYEQYF. The full variable domain, rest sourced from reference TRBV28 and TRBJ2-7, is DVKVTQSSRYLVKRTGEKVFLECVQDMDHENMFWYRQDPGLGLRLIYFSYDVKMKEKGDIPEGYSVSREKKERFSLILESASTNQTSMYLCASSLYLLATSYEQYFGPGTRLTVT.